Presented here are 25 T cell receptor beta chains from one specimen sequenced in a study of shared clonotypes between healthy human individuals. Assay: immunoSEQ multiplex PCR; the TCRdb copy retains only in-frame clones and omits some. The table records more than 850,000 clones, around 78% of them present only once. Sequencing was done on a sample of memory CD4+ T cells from PBMCs. The subset: CD45RA-negative fraction. The origin of the receptors is a man aged 18 to 30 in good health. Some clones in this sample may be carry-over from other donors' samples.

The chain links TRBV11-2 to TRBJ2-3; D is undetermined. V was trimmed by 5 bases and J by 0 bases, leaving 15 bases between them. The CDR3 totals 16 residues. From germline, CDR1 is SGHAT and CDR2 FQNNGV. The CDR3 bases are TGTGCCAGCAGCACCACTATCAAATCTAGCACAGATACGCAGTATTTT. This sequence encodes CASSTTIKSSTDTQYF.

The chain recombines TRBV5-1 with TRBJ1-4; 7 nucleotides align to TRBD1. From germline, CDR1 is SGHRS and CDR2 YFSETQ. CDR3 size: 16 residues. V dropped 2 bases and J dropped 7; count of bases not matched to a gene: 11. CDR3 coding DNA: TGCGCCAGCAGCTTAATTACTCAGGGGGGTAGTGAAAAACTGTTTTTT. Translating gives CASSLITQGGSEKLFF.

Only one count was recorded for this clone. The rearrangement joins TRBV27 to TRBJ2-1, with 12 bases identical to TRBD2. J gave up 8 bases and V 4 bases, and 9 bases lay outside the gene matches. The V gene's germline CDR1 is MNHEY and CDR2 SMNVEV (reference sequence). The CDR3 covers 16 residues. Here the CDR3 reads CASSSYRLAGADEQFF. CDR3 DNA sequence: TGTGCCAGCAGTTCCTACCGACTAGCGGGAGCCGATGAGCAGTTCTTC.

This clone was picked up many times. The chain employs TRBV4-1 and TRBJ2-2; D gene uncertain. Trimming took 4 bases from V and 5 from J, leaving 8 bases between them. The CDR3 is 13 amino acids. CDR1 is MGHRA and CDR2 is YSYEKL in the germline V gene. For the CDR3, the DNA is TGCGCCAGCAGCCTCCTAGGGACCGGGGAGCTGTTTTTT. Its translation is CASSLLGTGELFF.

V is TRBV27 and J is TRBJ1-1; TRBD1 matches 8 bases. The germline V gene encodes CDR1 MNHEY and CDR2 SMNVEV (reference sequence). Trimming at V came to 4 bases and at J to 6 bases, leaving 13 bases not matched to a gene. The CDR3 totals 16 residues. The CDR3, as DNA: TGTGCCAGCAGTTCGCCAGCGGACAGGGAAGGCGCTGAAGCTTTCTTT. It encodes CASSSPADREGAEAFF.

This sequence joins TRBV19 and TRBJ2-5, with TRBD2 matching over 8 bases. The DNA end favors TRBJ2-7, so the J call may be wrong. CDR1 LNHDA and CDR2 SQIVND come from the germline V gene (reference sequence). The CDR3 has 14 amino acids. The CDR3 DNA reads TGTGCCAGTAGTAGTAGCGGGACGATCAACGAGCAGTACTTC. This encodes CASSSSGTINEQYF.

This clone turned up a few times. The DNA is left out, because the CDR3 cannot be placed on it with certainty; the CDR3 is given as TCRdb lists it. V gene TRBV2 combines with J gene TRBJ2-2; the table's D call TRBD2 went unverified against the DNA. Counting both end residues, the CDR3 totals 14 amino acids. The germline V gene encodes CDR1 SNHLY and CDR2 FYNNEI. This CDR3 reads CASILAGNTGELFF.

The genes are TRBV7-3 and TRBJ2-3; D may match TRBD1 or TRBD2 (5 bases each). Germline V gene lookup returns CDR1 SGHTA and CDR2 FQGTGA. V dropped 5 bases and J dropped 8 bases, with 26 bases sitting between them. The length of the CDR3 is 17 residues. The CDR3 protein is CASSPRDGVLGRGTQYF. CDR3 DNA: TGTGCCAGCAGCCCCAGGGATGGGGTATTGGGTCGGGGTACGCAGTATTTT.

This chain's CDR3 is CASSRSGGGEQYF. For the CDR3, the DNA is TGTGCCAGCAGCCGGAGCGGAGGGGGCGAGCAGTACTTC. The genes are TRBV7-2 and TRBJ2-7; D may correspond to TRBD1 or TRBD2 (6 bases each). Between the trimmed V and J ends, which lost 5 bases and 6 bases, there was a span of 14 bases. CDR3 size: 13 residues. The V gene's germline CDR1 is SGHTA and CDR2 FQGNSA.

This clone was recorded at least ten times. The chain has TRBV30 and TRBJ1-2; TRBD1 might be the D (5 bases). There are 12 residues in the CDR3. With 0 bases removed from V and 8 bases from J, the gap between germline ends came to 10 bases. Germline CDR1 GTSNPN, CDR2 SVGIG (reference sequence). DNA for the CDR3: TGTGCCTGGAGTGTCGGGGGATGGGGCTACACCTTC. As protein: CAWSVGGWGYTF.

The chain recombines TRBV7-7 with TRBJ1-1; TRBD1 agrees at 7 bases. CDR1 is SSHAT and CDR2 is FNYEAQ in the germline V gene (reference sequence). CDR3 length: 13 residues. With V trimmed by 1 base and J by 5 bases, 1 base remained unmatched. Written as DNA, the CDR3 is TGTGCCAGCAGCTTAGAGACAGGGACTGAAGCTTTCTTT. It translates to CASSLETGTEAFF.

V gene TRBV28 combines with J gene TRBJ2-5; D is possibly TRBD2 (7 bases). The CDR3 has 12 amino acids. CDR1 and CDR2 from the germline V gene are MDHEN and SYDVKM. Trimming left V 3 bases short and J 10 bases short, with 12 bases between. The CDR3 DNA sequence: TGTGCCAGCAGTTTGGCGGGGGCGATCCAGTACTTC. Protein product: CASSLAGAIQYF. The full variable domain, completed using reference TRBV28 and TRBJ2-5, is DVKVTQSSRYLVKRTGEKVFLECVQDMDHENMFWYRQDPGLGLRLIYFSYDVKMKEKGDIPEGYSVSREKKERFSLILESASTNQTSMYLCASSLAGAIQYFGPGTRLLVL.

V usage is TRBV28 and J usage is TRBJ1-1, with a weak D call TRBD1 (5 bases). Germline loops: CDR1 MDHEN, CDR2 SYDVKM. Trimming pared 4 bases from V and 7 bases from J, leaving 10 bases between. The CDR3 extends over 12 amino acids. The CDR3 region is CASSYRSLEAFF. The CDR3, as DNA: TGTGCCAGCAGTTACAGGAGCCTTGAAGCTTTCTTT.

The chain employs TRBV5-1 and TRBJ2-5; D is perhaps TRBD1 or TRBD2 (5 bases each). The germline V gene encodes CDR1 SGHRS and CDR2 YFSETQ. Deletions cut 1 base from V and 1 base from J, with 11 bases between. The CDR3 consists of 15 residues. CDR3: CASSLLRGLQETQYF. The CDR3 DNA reads TGCGCCAGCAGCTTGTTACGGGGCCTCCAAGAGACCCAGTACTTC.

This clone was picked up a small number of times. This chain links TRBV19 with TRBJ2-7; perhaps D is TRBD1 or TRBD2 (5 bases each). The germline CDR1 and CDR2 sequences are LNHDA and SQIVND (reference sequence). The length of the CDR3 is 13 residues. Trimming shortened V by 3 bases and J by 6 bases, and 12 bases separated the two germline ends. CDR3 nucleotides: TGTGCCAGTAGTATGGGGGTGGGGCGCGAGCAGTACTTC. Encoded protein: CASSMGVGREQYF. Full variable domain (outside the CDR3, taken from reference TRBV19 and TRBJ2-7): DGGITQSPKYLFRKEGQNVTLSCEQNLNHDAMYWYRQDPGQGLRLIYYSQIVNDFQKGDIAEGYSVSREKKESFPLTVTSAQKNPTAFYLCASSMGVGREQYFGPGTRLTVT.

Here the CDR3 DNA reads TGTGCCAGCAGTCCACGCCCGGGACTAGCGGGAGGTGGTGGGGAGCTGTTTTTT. It encodes CASSPRPGLAGGGGELFF. The chain joins TRBV25-1 to TRBJ2-2, with 15 nucleotides matching TRBD2. V was clipped by 5 bases and J by 8 bases; unmatched bases: 12. The CDR3 consists of 18 residues. CDR1 MGHDK and CDR2 SYGVNS come from the germline V gene. Complete variable domain (other parts from reference TRBV25-1 and TRBJ2-2): EADIYQTPRYLVIGTGKKITLECSQTMGHDKMYWYQQDPGMELHLIHYSYGVNSTEKGDLSSESTVSRIRTEHFPLTLESARPSHTSQYLCASSPRPGLAGGGGELFFGEGSRLTVL.

This clone was observed a handful of times. This specimen includes other DNA sequences encoding the same CDR3. This chain connects TRBV4-3 to TRBJ1-5; weak D call: TRBD1 (5 bases). Germline CDR1 is LGHNA and CDR2 is YSLEER. V lost 0 bases and J 6 bases, leaving 12 bases between the germline ends. The CDR3 is 15 amino acids. The CDR3 DNA follows: TGCGCCAGCAGCCAAGATAGCAGGGCGGGTCAGCCCCAGCATTTT. This encodes CASSQDSRAGQPQHF.

There are a few counts of this clone. CDR3 in DNA: TGTGCCAGCAGCCCAACGACAGATAACACTGAAGCTTTCTTT. Protein product: CASSPTTDNTEAFF. The chain recombines TRBV7-9 with TRBJ1-1; D may be TRBD1 (5 bases). The CDR3 covers 14 residues. Trimming took 5 bases from V and 2 from J, leaving 12 bases between them. Germline assignment: CDR1 SEHNR and CDR2 FQNEAQ (reference sequence).

This sequence joins TRBV5-4 and TRBJ2-1, with TRBD2 matching 8 bases. V dropped 5 bases and J dropped 3; count of bases not matched to a gene: 4. The germline CDR1 and CDR2 sequences are SGHNT and YYREEE (reference sequence). This CDR3 region has 14 residues. The CDR3 DNA sequence: TGTGCCAGCAGGCCGGGACTAGTCTACAATGAGCAGTTCTTC. This codes for CASRPGLVYNEQFF.

This clone has just a few counts. The chain combines TRBV29-1 with TRBJ1-1, with D possibly being TRBD1 (5 bases). This CDR3 region has 11 residues. The germline gives CDR1 SQVTM, CDR2 ANQGSEA. With 6 bases removed from V and 14 bases from J, the gap between germline ends came to 19 bases. The CDR3 nucleotides are TGCAGCGTGGCCCAGGGTCCAACGGCGTTCTTT. It translates to CSVAQGPTAFF.

The chain uses TRBV7-3 and TRBJ2-5; D possibly corresponds to TRBD2 (5 bases). Trimming pared 4 bases from V and 7 bases from J, leaving 16 bases between. Germline assignment: CDR1 SGHTA and CDR2 FQGTGA. The CDR3 has 14 amino acids. CDR3 residues: CASSSGRAGGTQYF. CDR3 DNA: TGTGCCAGCAGCTCCGGGCGGGCCGGAGGGACCCAGTACTTC. The full variable domain, its missing parts supplied by reference TRBV7-3 and TRBJ2-5, is GAGVSQTPSNKVTEKGKYVELRCDPISGHTALYWYRQSLGQGPEFLIYFQGTGAADDSGLPNDRFFAVRPEGSVSTLKIQRTERGDSAVYLCASSSGRAGGTQYFGPGTRLLVL.

The chain couples TRBV5-1 to TRBJ2-3, with 7 positions matching TRBD1. The CDR3 runs 15 residues. Germline CDR1 and CDR2: SGHRS and YFSETQ. The trim removed 6 bases at V and 0 bases at J, leaving 7 bases unmatched. CDR3 protein: CASNRDSTSTDTQYF. The CDR3 nucleotides are TGCGCCAGCAACCGGGACAGTACTAGCACAGATACGCAGTATTTT.

This clone has a handful of counts. The rearrangement links TRBV28 to TRBJ1-2; TRBD1 agrees at 7 bases. Germline values: CDR1 MDHEN, CDR2 SYDVKM. CDR3 length: 13 residues. The ends lost 5 bases at V and 5 bases at J; junction bases unmatched: 5. The chain's CDR3 is CASSQGQPYGYTF. In nucleotides, the CDR3 is TGTGCCAGCAGTCAGGGACAGCCATATGGCTACACCTTC.

This clone was picked up many times. The V and J genes are TRBV9 and TRBJ1-1; D may be TRBD1 (5 bases). CDR1 is SGDLS, CDR2 YYNGEE, per germline. V gave up 1 base and J gave up 8 bases, with 18 bases separating them. CDR3 length: 15 amino acids. The CDR3 region has the DNA TGTGCCAGCAGCGTAATCGGGGTGGGGGTAGGCGAAGCTTTCTTT. Translated, it gives CASSVIGVGVGEAFF.

The rearrangement uses TRBV28 and TRBJ2-3, with 7 bases matching TRBD2. Trimming took 8 bases from V and 4 from J; bases not matched to a gene: 15. CDR1 and CDR2 (germline): MDHEN, SYDVKM. The CDR3 has 16 amino acids. The CDR3 here is CASCPFRAGVADTQYF. The CDR3 DNA reads as TGTGCCAGCTGCCCCTTCCGGGCGGGAGTGGCAGATACGCAGTATTTT. The full variable domain, in which reference TRBV28 and TRBJ2-3 provide the parts outside the CDR3, is DVKVTQSSRYLVKRTGEKVFLECVQDMDHENMFWYRQDPGLGLRLIYFSYDVKMKEKGDIPEGYSVSREKKERFSLILESASTNQTSMYLCASCPFRAGVADTQYFGPGTRLTVL.